This T cell receptor (beta chain) was observed in a study of blood T cell repertoires in COVID-19 (dated by TCRdb to about 2020). Study-level background: Collaborator samples came from the United States, Italy and Spain and covered acute and convalescent phases of COVID-19. Where available, HLA class I and class II types were taken from metadata supplied by the sample provider and were not determined by assay-based typing. The samples were drawn from the first 160 participants of the ongoing ImmuneRACE study and from 1,254 subjects provided by 6 global collaborators. Deeply sampled blood TCRbeta repertoires from subjects exposed to, actively infected with, or recovered from COVID-19 were included in the dataset. A freely available public database, intended as a resource for researchers studying the immune response to SARS-CoV-2, is where the repertoires were released. The prospective study material was composed of cDNA or gDNA derived from T cells, B-cell-depleted T cells, or PBMCs. Sample metadata almost always included a de-identified subject ID, COVID-19 status, age in years and sex.

Spanning cysteine to phenylalanine, the CDR3 consists of 16 amino acids. The entry retains the CDR3 DNA only, 48 bases that are in frame from base 1. CDR1 and CDR2 (MDHEN, SYDVKM) derive from the germline V gene. V lost 7 bases and J lost 2 bases, and the count of bases not matched to a germline gene is 14. A remark on this clone: Its antigen remains undetermined. No much larger clone is present one base from it, and per-base qualities are unavailable.

Each collaborating institution followed its own protocols to collect whole blood in K2EDTA tubes. Collaborator samples were shipped for TCRbeta analysis as frozen whole blood, isolated PBMCs, or DNA extracted from either sample type. TCRbeta CDR3 regions were amplified from genomic DNA by means of the immunoSEQ Assay, a bias-controlled multiplex PCR. As for the authors' bioinformatics: The number of nucleated cells in each sample was estimated by amplification of reference gene primers within the assay. To quantify the absolute abundance of each unique TCRbeta CDR3 rearrangement, sequence reads were collapsed and filtered. For each sample, productive Simpson clonality was calculated as the square root of Simpson's diversity index across productive rearrangements. TCRdb obtained this table from immuneACCESS and retained in-frame rearrangements with V and J assigned. These tables miss some clones; where compared with another copy, unresolved V genes account for less than half of the shortfall, and the remainder is unexplained. That table is the source of V, J and clone size, and D and trimming were worked out from the DNA. Across this sample there are 150,000 to 200,000 clones, with about 88% seen only once. Clones ranked in the top ten supply around 4.8% of the sample.

Overall study results and their limits: The quantity of clinical and demographic metadata differed by source and by participant and was supplied without curation.

The TCR comes from a human donor in a cohort sampled during active COVID-19. Sequencing input: peripheral blood. The sequence joins TRBV28 to TRBJ2-7; TRBD2 matches 7 bases in the middle. The CDR3 reads as follows: CASTKQRLGRAYEQYF. At the DNA level, the sequence is TGTGCCAGCACCAAACAACGACTGGGGAGGGCCTACGAGCAGTACTTC.